This T cell receptor beta chain appears in the sequencing data of a study of CD8 T cells in ankylosing spondylitis. General study results and limits: A TCR beta motif made of under 10 highly homologous variants seemed typical of ankylosing spondylitis blood. A CD8+ phenotype characterized the disease-linked clones, which were relatively rare in peripheral blood. Matched ankylosing spondylitis synovial fluid reportedly contained a significantly enriched population of disease-linked clones.

Germline trimming cut 7 bases from V and 5 bases from J; bases unmatched to any gene: 11. The CDR3 consists of 15 residues. Germline V CDR1 and CDR2: MGHRA, YSYEKL. About this clonotype: As yet, its antigen is unknown.

5'-RACE, quantitative and with molecular barcodes, yielded the TCR beta libraries. TCRdb called the 5' RACE reads again in MiXCR, with one record for every CDR3 protein. The sample includes around 31,000 distinct CDR3 sequences, 30% of them seen just once. The sequenced sample was synovial fluid, either unsorted or a sorted T cell fraction (not recorded which). The origin of this receptor is a male donor with ankylosing spondylitis. The rearrangement uses TRBV4-1 and TRBJ2-1; TRBD2 aligns across 7 bases. Here the CDR3 reads CASTPRTRSDNEQFF. CDR3 in DNA: TGCGCCAGCACCCCACGGACTAGGAGTGACAATGAGCAGTTCTTC.